The 20 T cell receptor beta chains below were found in one sample sequenced in a study of T cell repertoires in cytomegalovirus infection. For these TCRs, the target antigens are not known. TCRdb passed the reads through MiXCR, listing each CDR3 protein once. The sample has approximately 110,000 distinct CDR3 sequences; around 29% are singletons. The sample was CD8+ T cells from cultured PBMCs, taken from culture after CMV antigen stimulation. Receptors were obtained from a human donor in good health (CMV status not recorded). Some clones in this sample may be carry-over from other donors' samples.

This clonotype was observed a handful of times. The chain has TRBV27 and TRBJ2-1; maybe TRBD2 (6 bases). Germline CDR1 reads MNHEY; CDR2 reads SMNVEV (reference sequence). Trimming pared 5 bases from V and 5 bases from J, leaving 28 bases between. CDR3 size: 19 residues. CDR3 residues: CASSPPFWRERTPNNEQFF. In DNA form, the CDR3 reads TGTGCCAGCAGTCCCCCCTTTTGGAGGGAAAGGACTCCCAACAATGAGCAGTTCTTC.

This clonotype showed up just a few times. This chain joins TRBV7-9 and TRBJ2-7; D call uncertain. V lost 1 base and J lost 3, with 1 base in between. CDR1 is SEHNR, CDR2 FQNEAQ, per germline (reference sequence). The CDR3 has 11 amino acids. For the CDR3, the DNA is TGTGCCAGCAGCTTAGACTACGAGCAGTACTTC. Protein: CASSLDYEQYF.

This clonotype was counted between two and nine times. This rearrangement joins TRBV7-9 to TRBJ2-3; TRBD1 is a possible D gene (6 bases). Trimming shortened V by 1 base and J by 2 bases, and 13 bases separated the two germline ends. Germline values: CDR1 SEHNR, CDR2 FQNEAQ (reference sequence). CDR3 length equals 16 residues. The CDR3 here is CASSLGGYRATDTQYF. The CDR3, as DNA: TGTGCCAGCAGCTTAGGCGGTTACAGGGCCACAGATACGCAGTATTTT.

This clonotype came up many times. The chain is built from TRBV12-3 or TRBV12-4 and TRBJ2-6, with 7 bases fitting TRBD1. The J segment lost 2 bases and the V segment lost 2 bases, leaving 0 bases of the junction unmatched. The CDR3 loop spans 15 amino acids. In DNA, the CDR3 is TGTGCCAGCAGTTTAACAGGGGCTGGGGCCAACGTCCTGACTTTC. Its protein is CASSLTGAGANVLTF.

This clonotype was seen a handful of times. The genes are TRBV19 and TRBJ1-1; D perhaps matches TRBD1 (6 bases). The V gene lost 5 bases and the J gene lost 10 bases, with 20 bases spanning the gap. CDR1 is LNHDA and CDR2 is SQIVND in the germline V gene (reference sequence). This CDR3 is 14 amino acids long. CDR3 nucleotide sequence: TGTGCCAGTAGTCCCCCAGGGGCACGTTTTCGAGCTTTCTTT. Translation gives CASSPPGARFRAFF. Looking up the rest from reference TRBV19 and TRBJ1-1 gives the full variable domain: DGGITQSPKYLFRKEGQNVTLSCEQNLNHDAMYWYRQDPGQGLRLIYYSQIVNDFQKGDIAEGYSVSREKKESFPLTVTSAQKNPTAFYLCASSPPGARFRAFFGQGTRLTVV.

V gene TRBV9 combines with J gene TRBJ1-1; 7 bases match TRBD1. The J segment lost 7 bases and the V segment lost 4 bases, leaving 7 bases of the junction unmatched. The CDR3 extends over 13 amino acids. From germline, CDR1 is SGDLS and CDR2 YYNGEE. The CDR3 here is CASSPQGRGEAFF. The CDR3 nucleotides are TGTGCCAGCAGCCCACAGGGGCGAGGTGAAGCTTTCTTT.

The chain carries TRBV12-5 and TRBJ2-1; D is undetermined. V was cut by 1 base and J by 2 bases, with 6 bases left in between. CDR3 length: 14 residues. Germline V gene data show CDR1 as LGHNT and CDR2 as FRNRAP. In nucleotides, the CDR3 is TGTGCTAGTGGTTTGGGTGGGGCCTACAATGAGCAGTTCTTC. The encoded protein is CASGLGGAYNEQFF.

CDR3 in DNA: TGTGCCAGCAGCCAATCAAGAGGGGGAACCGGGGAGCTGTTTTTT. It translates to CASSQSRGGTGELFF. The chain links TRBV4-2 to TRBJ2-2; D is possibly TRBD1 (6 bases). Per the germline V gene, CDR1 is LGHNA and CDR2 is YNFKEQ. Trimming removed 2 bases from V and 5 bases from J, with 12 bases in between. The CDR3 has 15 residues.

This chain connects TRBV4-2 to TRBJ1-6; D possibly corresponds to TRBD1 (6 bases). V was shortened by 1 base and J by 15 bases, with 22 bases between the two germline ends. Per the germline V gene, CDR1 is LGHNA and CDR2 is YNFKEQ. The CDR3 is made up of 16 amino acids. The CDR3 nucleotides read TGTGCCAGCAGCCAAGCCTCCAGGGGCCCCGATTCATTCCTCCACTTT. Amino acid sequence: CASSQASRGPDSFLHF.

In its sample, this clonotype was seen a few times. This sequence joins TRBV2 and TRBJ1-2; D is undetermined. Trimming pared 4 bases from V and 4 bases from J, leaving 13 bases between. The germline gives CDR1 SNHLY, CDR2 FYNNEI. This CDR3 comprises 14 residues. In DNA, the CDR3 is TGTGCCAGCAGTGTAGACCCCGGCGGCTATGGCTACACCTTC. Translated, it gives CASSVDPGGYGYTF.

With respect to this clonotype: A much bigger clone sits one base away, suggesting this may be a read error. The genes are TRBV7-8 and TRBJ2-7; 12 nucleotides align to TRBD2. The germline V gene has CDR1 SGHVS and CDR2 FQNEAQ. After removal of 4 bases from V and 7 bases from J, the junction contained 5 bases not matched to a gene. This CDR3 contains 14 residues. CDR3 in amino acids: CASSSSGGVGEQYF. CDR3 DNA: TGTGCCAGCAGCTCTAGCGGGGGGGTCGGTGAGCAGTACTTC.

The rearrangement uses TRBV20-1 and TRBJ2-2, with 9 bases fitting TRBD2. The junction had 6 bases not matched to a gene; V was cut back by 1 base and J by 9 bases. Germline-derived CDR1 and CDR2 are DFQATT and SNEGSKA (reference sequence). CDR3 length: 14 residues. The CDR3 DNA reads TGCAGTGCTAGAGGGGGGCGGGGGGGCCGGGAGCTGTTTTTT. As protein: CSARGGRGGRELFF.

This clonotype has just a few counts. The chain links TRBV4-2 to TRBJ1-1; the D gene is possibly TRBD1 (5 bases). The CDR3 sequence is 17 residues long. The germline V and J ends were trimmed by 10 bases and 4 bases, with 28 bases remaining between them. Germline CDR1 reads LGHNA; CDR2 reads YNFKEQ. This chain's CDR3 is CATKNPDWGDGSTEAFF. The DNA for the CDR3 is TGTGCCACCAAAAATCCCGATTGGGGGGATGGTAGCACTGAAGCTTTCTTT.

The chain employs TRBV6-6 and TRBJ2-5, with D uncertain. CDR3 length equals 14 residues. Germline V gene data show CDR1 as MNHNY and CDR2 as SVGAGI (reference sequence). V lost 6 bases to trimming and J lost 4 bases, with 15 bases between them. The CDR3 reads CASSSPSSRETQYF. CDR3 nucleotides: TGTGCCAGCAGCTCCCCCAGCAGTCGAGAGACCCAGTACTTC.

The J gene is TRBJ1-1, the V gene TRBV6-8; D unclear. V was clipped by 0 bases and J by 0 bases, with 8 bases between them. Germline CDR1 and CDR2: MNHGY and SAAAGT. CDR3 length: 15 residues. The DNA of the CDR3 is TGTGCCAGCAGTTACTCCACGAACATGAACACTGAAGCTTTCTTT. Protein: CASSYSTNMNTEAFF.

The sample holds a few counts of this clonotype. The chain joins TRBV12-3 or TRBV12-4 to TRBJ1-2; D is perhaps TRBD1 (6 bases). The CDR3 covers 16 residues. The ends were cut back, 6 bases at V and 6 bases at J, with 23 bases in the middle. This CDR3 reads CASSDRPGHVYDGYTF. The CDR3 bases are TGTGCCAGCAGCGATCGTCCGGGACACGTTTACGATGGCTACACCTTC.

This chain links TRBV7-9 with TRBJ2-7; D gene unclear. This CDR3 comprises 12 residues. CDR1 and CDR2 (germline): SEHNR, FQNEAQ (reference sequence). V lost 3 bases and J lost 6, with 9 bases in between. Written as DNA, the CDR3 is TGTGCCAGCAGCTTCGTGGCTGGCGAGCAGTACTTC. Amino acid sequence: CASSFVAGEQYF. The full variable domain, in which reference TRBV7-9 and TRBJ2-7 provide the parts outside the CDR3, is DTGVSQNPRHKITKRGQNVTFRCDPISEHNRLYWYRQTLGQGPEFLTYFQNEAQLEKSRLLSDRFSAERPKGSFSTLEIQRTEQGDSAMYLCASSFVAGEQYFGPGTRLTVT.

V is TRBV4-1 and J is TRBJ2-3, with 7 bases lining up with TRBD1. V lost 4 bases, J lost 2 bases, and 3 bases stayed unmatched. Germline values: CDR1 MGHRA, CDR2 YSYEKL. This CDR3 is 14 amino acids long. The CDR3 protein is CASSPGGYTDTQYF. CDR3 DNA: TGCGCCAGCAGCCCAGGGGGATACACAGATACGCAGTATTTT.

This clonotype was seen only a few times. The chain is built from TRBV4-1 and TRBJ1-3; D is ambiguous. Trimming cost V 2 bases and J 0 bases, with 11 bases left between them. Germline V gene sequence: CDR1 MGHRA, CDR2 YSYEKL. The CDR3 is 16 residues long. CDR3 amino acids: CASSQFDTNSGNTIYF. The CDR3 coding sequence is TGCGCCAGCAGCCAATTCGACACGAACTCTGGAAACACCATATATTTT.

This clonotype occurred many times. The CDR3 loop is CASSLRPSSYNEQFF. CDR3 coding DNA: TGTGCCAGCAGCTTAAGGCCTAGCTCCTACAATGAGCAGTTCTTC. The V and J genes are TRBV7-8 and TRBJ2-1; D not certain. The CDR3 extends over 15 amino acids. CDR1 is SGHVS and CDR2 is FQNEAQ in the germline V gene. V lost 2 bases to trimming and J lost 0 bases, with 8 bases between them.